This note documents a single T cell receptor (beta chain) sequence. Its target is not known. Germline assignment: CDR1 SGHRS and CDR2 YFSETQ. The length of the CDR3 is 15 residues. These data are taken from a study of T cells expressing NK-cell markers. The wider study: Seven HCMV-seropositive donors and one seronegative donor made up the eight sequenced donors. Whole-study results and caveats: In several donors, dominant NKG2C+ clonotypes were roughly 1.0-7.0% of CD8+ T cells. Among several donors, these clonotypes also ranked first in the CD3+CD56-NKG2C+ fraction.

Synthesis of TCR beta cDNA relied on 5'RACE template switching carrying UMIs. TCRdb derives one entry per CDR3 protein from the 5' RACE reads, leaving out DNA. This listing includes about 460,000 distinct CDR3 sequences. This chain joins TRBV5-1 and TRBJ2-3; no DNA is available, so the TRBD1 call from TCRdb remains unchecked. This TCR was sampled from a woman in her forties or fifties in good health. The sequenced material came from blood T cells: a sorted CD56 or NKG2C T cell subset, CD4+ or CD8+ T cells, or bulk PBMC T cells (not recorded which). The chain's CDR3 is CASSLQGTAPNTQYF.